This passage covers 30 T cell receptor beta chains from one sample sequenced in a study of T cell responses to AZD1222 COVID-19 vaccine. Sequencing used immunoSEQ multiplex PCR; TCRdb keeps in-frame clones, though not all of them. The repertoire holds about 130,000 clones, about 90% seen once, with 4% to 5.5% in the top ten. Sequences were derived from peripheral blood, sampled on day 0 of MenACWY control vaccination. These receptors were taken from an adult in good health.

The rearrangement links TRBV28 to TRBJ1-1, with a tentative D call TRBD1 (6 bases). The CDR3 extends over 14 amino acids. V lost 8 bases, J lost 3 bases, and 16 bases lay in between. The germline gives CDR1 MDHEN, CDR2 SYDVKM. Here the CDR3 DNA reads TGTGCCAGCCGTGAGGCAGGGGTTGACACTGAAGCTTTCTTT. Translating it yields CASREAGVDTEAFF.

The J gene is TRBJ2-1, the V gene TRBV2; weak D call: TRBD1 (6 bases). V was cut by 5 bases and J by 7 bases, with 15 bases left in between. The CDR3 loop spans 14 amino acids. The germline V gene has CDR1 SNHLY and CDR2 FYNNEI. CDR3 sequence: CASSSTGPRNEQFF. The CDR3 nucleotides are TGTGCCAGCAGTTCGACAGGCCCCAGGAATGAGCAGTTCTTC.

The chain has TRBV2 and TRBJ2-2; 11 bases are shared with TRBD2. V trimming: 2 bases; J trimming: 3 bases; junction bases outside the gene matches: 5. The CDR3 has 17 residues. Germline V gives CDR1 SNHLY, CDR2 FYNNEI. As DNA, the CDR3 is TGTGCCAGCAGTGAATGGTTAGCGGGAGGGGACACCGGGGAGCTGTTTTTT. Amino acids: CASSEWLAGGDTGELFF.

This clone was found once. V gene TRBV6-5 combines with J gene TRBJ1-1; a possible D gene is TRBD1 (5 bases). The CDR3 consists of 14 residues. Per the germline V gene, CDR1 is MNHEY and CDR2 is SVGAGI. Trimming took off 2 bases at V and 7 bases at J, with 14 bases between the two ends. CDR3 bases: TGTGCCAGCAGTTACAGGGGAAAAGTGGGTGAAGCTTTCTTT. Its protein is CASSYRGKVGEAFF.

The chain links TRBV11-2 to TRBJ2-7; D unclear. V lost 4 bases, J lost 3 bases, and 4 bases lay in between. The CDR3 covers 11 residues. In germline, CDR1 is SGHAT, CDR2 FQNNGV. The CDR3 reads CASSSDYEQYF. The CDR3, as DNA: TGTGCCAGCAGCTCAGACTACGAGCAGTACTTC.

J is TRBJ2-7 and V is TRBV7-3; 7 nucleotides line up with TRBD1. Germline V CDR1 and CDR2: SGHTA, FQGTGA. The CDR3 covers 16 residues. With V trimmed by 1 base and J by 4 bases, 10 bases remained unmatched. The DNA for the CDR3 is TGTGCCAGCAGCTTAAAGGTGGGGACAGTTATTTACGAGCAGTACTTC. It translates to CASSLKVGTVIYEQYF.

This clone has only one observation. The J gene is TRBJ2-2, the V gene TRBV4-2; 9 bases agree with TRBD2. CDR3 length equals 18 residues. Germline lookup yields CDR1 LGHNA and CDR2 YNFKEQ. V lost 3 bases to trimming and J lost 0 bases; unmatched junction nucleotides: 8. The CDR3 is CASSQAFAGGTNTGELFF. The CDR3, as DNA: TGTGCCAGCAGCCAGGCCTTCGCGGGGGGGACGAACACCGGGGAGCTGTTTTTT.

The gene calls are TRBV28 and TRBJ1-2; TRBD1 matches 9 bases. After removal of 4 bases from V and 3 bases from J, the junction contained 3 bases not matched to a gene. This CDR3 region has 14 residues. Per the germline V gene, CDR1 is MDHEN and CDR2 is SYDVKM. CDR3 sequence (DNA): TGTGCCAGCAGTTGGACAGGGGAGGACTATGGCTACACCTTC. Its protein product is CASSWTGEDYGYTF.

Details on this clone: In this CDR3 the conserved last residue, phenylalanine or tryptophan, is missing, so a read error is likely. The chain recombines TRBV19 with TRBJ2-7; TRBD1 matches 9 bases. The trim removed 4 bases at V and 6 bases at J, leaving 4 bases unmatched. CDR1 is LNHDA and CDR2 is SQIVND in the germline V gene (reference sequence). CDR3 size: 13 residues. CDR3 in amino acids: CASSTMDRGEQYL. The CDR3 bases are TGTGCCAGTAGTACCATGGACAGGGGCGAGCAGTACCTC.

This chain uses TRBV18 with TRBJ1-1, with D possibly being TRBD1 (5 bases). The CDR3 is 15 residues long. The V and J ends lost 3 bases and 3 bases respectively, with 14 bases between them. The germline CDR1 and CDR2 sequences are KGHSH and LQKENI. This CDR3 is CASSPPGTADTEAFF. The DNA of the CDR3 is TGTGCCAGCTCACCTCCGGGGACCGCTGACACTGAAGCTTTCTTT.

This clone was counted only a few times. The chain recombines TRBV28 with TRBJ2-5; 9 bases are a match to TRBD2. The CDR3 covers 16 residues. In germline, CDR1 is MDHEN, CDR2 SYDVKM. The junction had 9 bases not matched to a gene; V was cut back by 2 bases and J by 5 bases. CDR3: CASSLIAGGPKETQYF. The CDR3 DNA follows: TGTGCCAGCAGTTTAATTGCGGGAGGGCCGAAGGAGACCCAGTACTTC. Looking up the rest from reference TRBV28 and TRBJ2-5 gives the full variable domain: DVKVTQSSRYLVKRTGEKVFLECVQDMDHENMFWYRQDPGLGLRLIYFSYDVKMKEKGDIPEGYSVSREKKERFSLILESASTNQTSMYLCASSLIAGGPKETQYFGPGTRLLVL.

As DNA, the CDR3 is TGTGCCAGCAGTTTCGACGGAGTCAGCACAGATACGCAGTATTTT. It specifies CASSFDGVSTDTQYF. The chain has TRBV28 and TRBJ2-3; D is unclear. Trimming removed 3 bases from V and 0 bases from J, with 10 bases in between. Germline-derived CDR1 and CDR2 are MDHEN and SYDVKM. This CDR3 spans 15 amino acids.

J is TRBJ1-5 and V is TRBV10-3; D gene unclear. Trimming cost V 3 bases and J 4 bases, with 10 bases left between them. CDR1 is ENHRY, CDR2 SYGVKD, per germline. The CDR3 totals 14 residues. This CDR3 is CAISERQLNQPQHF. Written as DNA, the CDR3 is TGTGCCATCAGTGAACGGCAGTTAAATCAGCCCCAGCATTTT.

The chain couples TRBV18 to TRBJ1-2; 9 bases match TRBD1. There are 14 residues in the CDR3. The V and J ends lost 3 bases and 6 bases, in that order; junction bases with no gene match: 5. Germline V CDR1 and CDR2: KGHSH, LQKENI. The CDR3 protein is CASSPDRGRDGYTF. The CDR3 nucleotides are TGTGCCAGCTCACCGGACAGGGGTCGTGATGGCTACACCTTC.

This clone came up once. V gene TRBV6-5 combines with J gene TRBJ1-1; TRBD1 matches at 9 bases. The CDR3 contains 15 residues. V gave up 6 bases and J gave up 1 base; unmatched junction bases: 6. Germline loops: CDR1 MNHEY, CDR2 SVGAGI. CDR3 DNA: TGTGCCAGCAGAAGTCCGACAGGGGGGAACACTGAAGCTTTCTTT. Its protein product is CASRSPTGGNTEAFF.

This rearrangement joins TRBV7-8 to TRBJ2-1; D is unresolved. V was trimmed by 5 bases and J by 6 bases, leaving 8 bases between them. CDR1 and CDR2 from the germline V gene are SGHVS and FQNEAQ. The CDR3 covers 12 residues. CDR3 protein: CASSPFGNEQFF. The CDR3 bases are TGTGCCAGCAGCCCTTTCGGCAATGAGCAGTTCTTC.

In this sample, this clone turned up once. The chain recombines TRBV7-9 with TRBJ1-2, with 7 bases lining up with TRBD1. The CDR3 is 15 residues long. Germline CDR1 and CDR2: SEHNR and FQNEAQ (reference sequence). Trimming cost V 0 bases and J 4 bases; bases outside gene matches: 5. The CDR3 region is CASSLAGQFRYGYTF. Here the CDR3 DNA reads TGTGCCAGCAGCTTAGCGGGACAGTTTCGCTATGGCTACACCTTC.

This clone was recorded only once. The chain recombines TRBV7-2 with TRBJ1-5; D is perhaps TRBD1 (6 bases). This CDR3 is 14 amino acids long. Trimming left V 7 bases short and J 0 bases short, with 10 bases between. The V gene's germline CDR1 is SGHTA and CDR2 FQGNSA. This CDR3 is CASKQGNSNQPQHF. Here the CDR3 DNA reads TGTGCCAGCAAGCAGGGGAATAGCAATCAGCCCCAGCATTTT.

The chain couples TRBV18 to TRBJ2-1; 9 positions match TRBD2. Germline trimming cut 3 bases from V and 8 bases from J; bases unmatched to any gene: 11. This CDR3 spans 16 amino acids. The germline CDR1 and CDR2 sequences are KGHSH and LQKENI. The CDR3 coding sequence is TGTGCCAGCTCACCTCTCGCGGGAGGGCCTACCCATGAGCAGTTCTTC. Translating it yields CASSPLAGGPTHEQFF.

The V call is TRBV6-2 or TRBV6-3, the J call TRBJ2-3, with D perhaps TRBD1 (5 bases). Germline lookup yields CDR1 MNHEY and CDR2 SVGEGT. The CDR3 spans 16 residues. Trimming took off 3 bases at V and 5 bases at J, with 18 bases between the two ends. The CDR3, as DNA: TGTGCCAGCAGTTATAGGCAGGGTGGGCCGGAAGATACGCAGTATTTT. This gives the protein CASSYRQGGPEDTQYF.

The chain uses TRBV7-8 and TRBJ2-6; D may correspond to TRBD1 or TRBD2 (5 bases each). Germline loops: CDR1 SGHVS, CDR2 FQNEAQ. V dropped 5 bases and J dropped 0 bases, with 14 bases sitting between them. CDR3 length: 17 residues. The CDR3 DNA sequence: TGTGCCAGCAGCCCGTCAGGGACCGGCTCTGGGGCCAACGTCCTGACTTTC. Translation gives CASSPSGTGSGANVLTF. The complete variable domain, with remaining parts taken from reference TRBV7-8 and TRBJ2-6, reads GAGVSQSPRYKVAKRGQDVALRCDPISGHVSLFWYQQALGQGPEFLTYFQNEAQLDKSGLPSDRFFAERPEGSVSTLKIQRTQQEDSAVYLCASSPSGTGSGANVLTFGAGSRLTVL.

This clone was observed once. This chain uses TRBV4-2 with TRBJ1-2; 7 bases are shared with TRBD1. V lost 0 bases, J lost 0 bases, and 4 bases stayed unmatched. The CDR3 is 16 residues long. The V gene's germline CDR1 is LGHNA and CDR2 YNFKEQ. CDR3: CASSQDADRTNYGYTF. As DNA, the CDR3 is TGTGCCAGCAGCCAAGATGCGGACAGGACTAACTATGGCTACACCTTC.

The J gene is TRBJ1-5, the V gene TRBV28, with 8 bases lining up with TRBD1. The CDR3 sequence is 13 residues long. Germline values: CDR1 MDHEN, CDR2 SYDVKM. V gave up 3 bases and J gave up 7 bases; unmatched junction bases: 2. The CDR3 DNA reads as TGTGCCAGCAGTTTGGACAGGGTACAGCCCCAGCATTTT. Translating it yields CASSLDRVQPQHF.

Concerning this clone: This sample includes further DNA sequences coding for the same CDR3. The chain links TRBV19 to TRBJ1-5, with TRBD1 matching over 7 bases. The CDR3 length is 18 residues. Germline assignment: CDR1 LNHDA and CDR2 SQIVND (reference sequence). V lost 3 bases and J lost 0; bases outside the gene matches: 11. Here the CDR3 reads CASSIAPIQGYSNQPQHF. Here the CDR3 DNA reads TGTGCCAGTAGTATTGCGCCCATACAGGGGTATAGCAATCAGCCCCAGCATTTT.

The V and J genes are TRBV5-1 and TRBJ2-6; 10 bases agree with TRBD1. V lost 3 bases, J lost 2 bases, and 8 bases stayed unmatched. CDR1 is SGHRS and CDR2 is YFSETQ in the germline V gene. The length of the CDR3 is 18 residues. CDR3 bases: TGCGCCAGCAGCTACCGACAGGGGGCTAGCACTGGGGCCAACGTCCTGACTTTC. Translating gives CASSYRQGASTGANVLTF.

The gene calls are TRBV5-1 and TRBJ2-2; 7 bases map to TRBD1. The CDR3 contains 14 residues. The germline CDR1 and CDR2 sequences are SGHRS and YFSETQ. Trimming cost V 3 bases and J 2 bases; bases outside gene matches: 1. CDR3 bases: TGCGCCAGCAGCTGGGACAGAAACACCGGGGAGCTGTTTTTT. Translating it yields CASSWDRNTGELFF.

The J gene is TRBJ2-5, the V gene TRBV6-6; possible D gene TRBD1, 6 bases. The length of the CDR3 is 16 residues. CDR1 and CDR2 (germline): MNHNY, SVGAGI (reference sequence). Trimming cost V 5 bases and J 5 bases, with 21 bases left between them. In DNA, the CDR3 is TGTGCCAGCAGTCGAGGACGACAGGCCCCCTTGGAGACCCAGTACTTC. Translating gives CASSRGRQAPLETQYF.

In nucleotides, the CDR3 is TGTGCCTGGAGTGTAACCTACGAGCAGTACTTC. Protein sequence: CAWSVTYEQYF. The rearrangement joins TRBV30 to TRBJ2-7, with D uncertain. This CDR3 spans 11 amino acids. Germline values: CDR1 GTSNPN, CDR2 SVGIG (reference sequence). V gave up 0 bases and J gave up 2 bases, with 2 bases separating them.

The chain carries TRBV27 and TRBJ1-2; 9 bases align to TRBD1. V lost 5 bases and J lost 4; bases outside the gene matches: 11. This CDR3 is built from 16 residues. CDR1 is MNHEY and CDR2 is SMNVEV in the germline V gene (reference sequence). The CDR3 sequence is CASSPNRGRTSYGYTF. The CDR3 region has the DNA TGTGCCAGCAGTCCCAACAGGGGGCGAACCTCCTATGGCTACACCTTC.

The genes are TRBV25-1 and TRBJ2-7; D unclear. This CDR3 is 13 amino acids long. Between the trimmed V and J ends, which lost 2 bases and 2 bases, there was a span of 7 bases. Germline-derived CDR1 and CDR2 are MGHDK and SYGVNS. DNA for the CDR3: TGTGCCAGCAGTGAAAATGGCCCCTACGAGCAGTACTTC. Protein sequence: CASSENGPYEQYF.